This note documents a single TCR beta chain sequence. This receptor's antigen is unknown. From each donor, an approximately 2.5 ml peripheral blood sample was drawn into PAXgene tubes and stored at -80 degrees C. Without any T cell sorting, total RNA was extracted from whole blood using the PAXgene blood miRNA kit on an automated QIAcube. Peripheral blood from monozygotic twin pairs who were concordant or discordant for inflammatory bowel disease underwent deep TCRalpha and TCRbeta repertoire profiling using unique molecular barcoding. Smoking habits were recorded for all twin pairs, and each individual was classified as a current, former or never smoker. The library was obtained by 5' RACE. For each TCR library, around 3,500 ng of total RNA was used. For each sample, cDNA synthesis was carried out in eight separate reactions using SMARTScribe reverse transcriptase. During cDNA synthesis, template switching was used to introduce unique molecular identifiers that contained a 6-nucleotide sample barcode. TCRalpha and TCRbeta cDNA was amplified by two nested PCRs of around 16 and 10 cycles, with bead purification after each PCR. Before amplification, cDNA was treated with uracil DNA-glycosylase and purified using the QIAquick PCR purification kit. The second PCR was the step at which Illumina TruSeq-compatible adapters and sample-specific barcodes were added. TapeStation and Qubit were used to check library quality and concentration, and roughly 4.8 ng of each library went into the pool. Pooled libraries were sequenced on an Illumina HiSeq2500 single-index Rapid Run with 2 x 100 bp reads and custom sequencing primers. The authors' analysis ran thus. MiGEC version 1.2.6 was used for UMI-based consensus assembly to correct PCR and sequencing errors. V(D)J alignment, clonotype assembly and CDR3 extraction were performed with MiXCR version 2.1.1. To normalise gene usage, clonotype sharing and MAIT/NKT TCR abundance, the analysis used the top 1000, 10 000 and 20 000 clonotypes per sample. Diversity was computed as the inverse Simpson index with the vegan R package after downsampling to 27 000 UMIs. Paired Mann-Whitney U tests were applied to discordant twin pairs, with Benjamini-Hochberg correction for multiple testing. Based on TCRdb reprocessing of the reads, there is one entry per CDR3 protein sequence, and DNA is missing. V and J calls and clone size were set by TCRdb, not the authors. This sample's table has entries for 170,000 or so distinct CDR3 sequences. Just under 7.5% of the sample goes to the ten largest clones.

The data derive from a study of monozygotic twins with inflammatory bowel disease (dated by TCRdb to about 2019). Broadly, across the study: The complete study included approximately 28 monozygotic twin pairs: 19 IBD-discordant Danish pairs and nine German pairs, of which four were IBD-concordant and five were IBD-discordant. Each individual had, on average, about 151 000 unique TCRalpha sequences and 181 000 unique TCRbeta sequences available for analysis. The search for disease-associated traits relied mainly on comparing, within discordant pairs, IBD patients with their genetically identical healthy co-twins.

Including cysteine and phenylalanine, the CDR3 has 15 amino acids. There is no recorded DNA. The germline V gene gives CDR1 as SGHRS and CDR2 as YFSETQ. What the research found in general, with its limitations: Measured by the inverse Simpson index, TCRbeta repertoire diversity was lower in IBD patients than in their healthy co-twins. Because patients were on differing immunosuppressive treatments, the repertoires may have picked up extra background noise and inter-individual variability. Repertoire similarity did not differ between concordant and discordant twins, possibly due to limited statistical power. Fewer clonotypes were shared with other individuals by IBD patients than by healthy twins, most markedly in patients showing signs of disease activity. Distinction between different T cell subtypes could not be achieved in the analysis. The results gave no support for a single strong signal or clonotype linked to IBD.

Input material: blood. The sequence links TRBV5-1 to TRBJ1-6. The receptor's source is a human donor with ulcerative colitis or Crohn's disease, or a healthy co-twin of an affected twin (not recorded which). CDR3 protein: CASSLEEDRFSALHF. Reference TRBV5-1 and TRBJ1-6 genes cover what lies past the CDR3, so the full variable domain is KAGVTQTPRYLIKTRGQQVTLSCSPISGHRSVSWYQQTPGQGLQFLFEYFSETQRNKGNFPGRFSGRQFSNSRSEMNVSTLELGDSALYLCASSLEEDRFSALHFGNGTRLTVT.